This record concerns one T cell receptor beta chain sequence. Its antigen is unknown. Expressed TCRB transcripts were sequenced after all isolated RNA was converted to cDNA. Profiled with immunoSEQ multiplex PCR; TCRdb holds only in-frame clones, not every one. The sample contains 70,000 to 90,000 clones, around 32% of which appear only once. One heparinised draw, averaging around 120 mL, was taken per donor. Sorted populations all had greater than 95% purity. These data come from a study of beta chain features in type 1 diabetes. Notes on the study in general: The cDNA sequencing approach could over-represent high-TCR-expressing cells.

J gave up 0 bases and V 5 bases, and 6 bases lay outside the gene matches. The CDR3 extends over 16 amino acids. CDR1 and CDR2 (germline): LNHDA, SQIVND (reference sequence). The rearrangement links TRBV19 to TRBJ2-4, with TRBD1 matching 8 bases. The sample consisted of stem cell memory CD4+ T cells from blood. This sequence was found in a young woman in good health. The chain's CDR3 is CASSSWDRTAKNIQYF. The CDR3 DNA sequence: TGTGCCAGTAGTTCCTGGGACAGGACAGCCAAAAACATTCAGTACTTC.